This T cell receptor (beta chain) was found in a study of T cell changes during pregnancy in multiple sclerosis. The CDR3 runs 10 residues. Deletions cut 7 bases from V and 11 bases from J, with 14 bases between. Germline V gene lookup returns CDR1 SQVTM and CDR2 ANQGSEA. The method was immunoSEQ multiplex PCR; TCRdb's version includes in-frame clones alone and lacks a portion of them. There are under 60,000 clones in the sample; about 90% occur only once, and roughly a tenth lies in the top ten. The sequenced sample was CD8+ T cells from peripheral blood mononuclear cells, obtained after pregnancy. This clonotype was obtained from a female donor with multiple sclerosis, enrolled in a pregnancy study. This chain joins TRBV29-1 and TRBJ1-1, with a possible D match to TRBD1 (6 bases). CDR3: CSDKGVGAFF. Here the CDR3 DNA reads TGCAGCGATAAGGGGGTAGGGGCTTTCTTT.